A selection of T cell receptor beta chains follows, all from one sample in a study of shared clonotypes between healthy human individuals. Measured with immunoSEQ multiplex PCR; TCRdb has only the in-frame clones, and not every one. The sample yields 90,000 to 150,000 clones, around 65% seen once. Specimen: memory CD8+ T cells sorted from blood. These receptors were taken from a woman aged 25 to 39 in good health. Both conserved end residues are part of each CDR3. The order of the fields is J gene, V gene, D gene, clone size, CDR3 DNA, CDR3 protein. D genes are given only for firm matches. Clone sizes are given selectively: once, few, many, or a class where the clone is expanded.

j_gene: TRBJ1-1
v_gene: TRBV6-1
d_gene: -
abundance: -
CDR3nt: TGTGCCAGCAGTGTTGCTTCGGCTGAAGCTTTCTTT
CDR3aa: CASSVASAEAFF

j_gene: TRBJ1-1
v_gene: TRBV6-5
d_gene: -
abundance: -
CDR3nt: TGTGCCAGCAGTTCTCTGGGCTTCATGAACACTGAAGCTTTCTTT
CDR3aa: CASSSLGFMNTEAFF

j_gene: TRBJ2-7
v_gene: TRBV21-1
d_gene: -
abundance: -
CDR3nt: TGTGCCAGCAGCTCAGCGGGAAACGGCTACGAGCAGTACTTC
CDR3aa: CASSSAGNGYEQYF

j_gene: TRBJ2-7
v_gene: TRBV27
d_gene: -
abundance: -
CDR3nt: TGTGCCAGCAGTTTATCGATCCCCTCAGGCAGCGTGGGGGAGCAGTACTTC
CDR3aa: CASSLSIPSGSVGEQYF

j_gene: TRBJ2-7
v_gene: TRBV6-1
d_gene: TRBD1
abundance: -
CDR3nt: TGTGCCAGCGGGGGGCAGGGGGCTTCCTACGAGCAGTACTTC
CDR3aa: CASGGQGASYEQYF

j_gene: TRBJ1-2
v_gene: TRBV1
d_gene: -
abundance: -
CDR3nt: TGCACCAGCAGCCAAGTCGGACAGGTAGGAAACTATGGCTACACCTTC
CDR3aa: CTSSQVGQVGNYGYTF

j_gene: TRBJ2-2
v_gene: TRBV2
d_gene: TRBD1
abundance: -
CDR3nt: TGTGCCAGCAGTACGACAGGGGCCGGGGAGCTGTTTTTT
CDR3aa: CASSTTGAGELFF

j_gene: TRBJ2-7
v_gene: TRBV4-1
d_gene: -
abundance: once
CDR3nt: TGCGCCAGCAGCCAACTCGGTTACGGAAGCTCCTACGAGCAGTACTTC
CDR3aa: CASSQLGYGSSYEQYF

j_gene: TRBJ2-7
v_gene: TRBV28
d_gene: -
abundance: -
CDR3nt: TGTGCCAGCAGTATCCTCCTCGGCGGGACAGCCTACGAGCAGTACTTC
CDR3aa: CASSILLGGTAYEQYF

j_gene: TRBJ2-3
v_gene: TRBV4-1
d_gene: -
abundance: -
CDR3nt: TGCGCCAGCAGCCCTTCTAGCACCGGGGCAGATACGCAGTATTTT
CDR3aa: CASSPSSTGADTQYF

j_gene: TRBJ1-2
v_gene: TRBV28
d_gene: -
abundance: -
CDR3nt: TGTGCCAGCAGTTCCCAGGGCTATGGCTACACCTTC
CDR3aa: CASSSQGYGYTF

j_gene: TRBJ2-7
v_gene: TRBV6-5
d_gene: TRBD2
abundance: few
CDR3nt: TGTGCCACCAGGGGTGTAGCGGGAAATTACGAGCAGTACTTC
CDR3aa: CATRGVAGNYEQYF

j_gene: TRBJ2-3
v_gene: TRBV27
d_gene: TRBD2
abundance: -
CDR3nt: TGTGCCAGGGGGAGCGGGAGGGCCTTGACAGATACGCAGTATTTT
CDR3aa: CARGSGRALTDTQYF

j_gene: TRBJ2-7
v_gene: TRBV4-2
d_gene: -
abundance: -
CDR3nt: TGTGCCAGCAGCCAAGTGCGAGACACAGCCTACGAGCAGTACTTC
CDR3aa: CASSQVRDTAYEQYF

j_gene: TRBJ2-1
v_gene: TRBV2
d_gene: -
abundance: -
CDR3nt: TGTGCCAGCAGTGAACGAGCGCTTGGGGGTTACAATGAGCAGTTCTTC
CDR3aa: CASSERALGGYNEQFF

j_gene: TRBJ2-7
v_gene: TRBV11-2
d_gene: -
abundance: -
CDR3nt: TGTGCCAGCAAAGGGTCCTACGAGCAGTACTTC
CDR3aa: CASKGSYEQYF

j_gene: TRBJ2-1
v_gene: TRBV7-2
d_gene: TRBD2
abundance: -
CDR3nt: TGTGCCAGCAGCATCGGAGCGGGAGGAGGTAATGAGCAGTTCTTC
CDR3aa: CASSIGAGGGNEQFF

j_gene: TRBJ2-1
v_gene: TRBV6-1
d_gene: TRBD1
abundance: -
CDR3nt: TGTGCCAGCAGTGAGGGACAGGGCCCAGTGCATGAGCAGTTCTTC
CDR3aa: CASSEGQGPVHEQFF

j_gene: TRBJ2-7
v_gene: TRBV29-1
d_gene: TRBD2
abundance: -
CDR3nt: TGCAGCGTTGACCCTAGCGGTAGCTCCTACGAGCAGTACTTC
CDR3aa: CSVDPSGSSYEQYF

j_gene: TRBJ1-5
v_gene: TRBV4-1
d_gene: -
abundance: many
CDR3nt: TGCGCCAGCAGCCAAGACCACACATTAGCAGGTGTTGGAGATCAGCCCCAGCATTTT
CDR3aa: CASSQDHTLAGVGDQPQHF

j_gene: TRBJ2-2
v_gene: TRBV7-8
d_gene: TRBD2
abundance: -
CDR3nt: TGTGCCAGCAGGGTGAGACTAGCGGGAGTATCAACCGGCGTCGGGGAGCTGTTTTTT
CDR3aa: CASRVRLAGVSTGVGELFF

j_gene: TRBJ2-1
v_gene: TRBV4-1
d_gene: -
abundance: -
CDR3nt: TGCGCCAGCAGCCAAGACTACAATGAGCAGTTCTTC
CDR3aa: CASSQDYNEQFF

j_gene: TRBJ2-5
v_gene: TRBV4-1
d_gene: TRBD2
abundance: once
CDR3nt: TGCGCCAGCAGCCAACCGCTAGCGGGAGGGGGGAAGACCCAGTACTTC
CDR3aa: CASSQPLAGGGKTQYF

j_gene: TRBJ2-7
v_gene: TRBV25-1
d_gene: TRBD1
abundance: -
CDR3nt: TGTGCCAGCAGTAAACAGGGGCTGGGCTACGAGCAGTACTTC
CDR3aa: CASSKQGLGYEQYF

j_gene: TRBJ2-6
v_gene: TRBV4-1
d_gene: -
abundance: -
CDR3nt: TGCGCCAGCAGCCAAGAGGTCCCCGGGGCTGGGGCCAACGTCCTGACTTTC
CDR3aa: CASSQEVPGAGANVLTF

j_gene: TRBJ1-2
v_gene: TRBV5-1
d_gene: TRBD1
abundance: -
CDR3nt: TGCGCCAGCAGCTCTGGACAGGCGGACTATGGCTACACCTTC
CDR3aa: CASSSGQADYGYTF

j_gene: TRBJ1-1
v_gene: TRBV6-5
d_gene: -
abundance: -
CDR3nt: TGTGCCAGCAGTACATTTGGCACTGAAGCTTTCTTT
CDR3aa: CASSTFGTEAFF

j_gene: TRBJ2-7
v_gene: TRBV2
d_gene: TRBD2
abundance: -
CDR3nt: TGTGCCAGCTTCGCGGGAGGAGACGAGCAGTACTTC
CDR3aa: CASFAGGDEQYF

j_gene: TRBJ2-5
v_gene: TRBV25-1
d_gene: -
abundance: few
CDR3nt: TGTGCCAGCAGTGGGGGTAGCCCAGAGACCCAGTACTTC
CDR3aa: CASSGGSPETQYF